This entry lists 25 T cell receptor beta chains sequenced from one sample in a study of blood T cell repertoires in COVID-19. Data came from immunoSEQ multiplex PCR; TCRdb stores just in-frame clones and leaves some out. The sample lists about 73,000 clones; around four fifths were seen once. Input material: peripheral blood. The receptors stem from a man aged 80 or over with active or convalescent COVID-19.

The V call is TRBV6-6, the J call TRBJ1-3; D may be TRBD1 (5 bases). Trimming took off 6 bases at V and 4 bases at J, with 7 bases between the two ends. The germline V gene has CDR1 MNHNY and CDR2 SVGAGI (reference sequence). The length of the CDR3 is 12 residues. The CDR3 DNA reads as TGTGCCAGCAGCCGACAGGGAAACACCATATATTTT. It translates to CASSRQGNTIYF.

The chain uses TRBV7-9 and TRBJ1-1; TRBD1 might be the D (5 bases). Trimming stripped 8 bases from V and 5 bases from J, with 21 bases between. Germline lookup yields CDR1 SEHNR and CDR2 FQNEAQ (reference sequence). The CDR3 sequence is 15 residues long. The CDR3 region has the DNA TGTGCCAGCCGCAGGGACCCAATAACAATTACTGAAGCTTTCTTT. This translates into CASRRDPITITEAFF.

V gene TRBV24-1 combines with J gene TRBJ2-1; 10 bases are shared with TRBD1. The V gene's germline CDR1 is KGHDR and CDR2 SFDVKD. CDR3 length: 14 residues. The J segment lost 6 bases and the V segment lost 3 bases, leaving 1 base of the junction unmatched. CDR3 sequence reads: CATSDRTGGNEQFF. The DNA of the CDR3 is TGTGCCACCAGTGATCGGACAGGGGGCAATGAGCAGTTCTTC.

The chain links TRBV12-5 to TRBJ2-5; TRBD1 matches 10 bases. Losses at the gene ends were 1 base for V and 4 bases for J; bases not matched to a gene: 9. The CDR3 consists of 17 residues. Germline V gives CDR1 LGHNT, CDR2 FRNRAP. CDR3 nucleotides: TGTGCTAGTGGTTTGGCAACCGGGACAGGGGTTGCAGAGACCCAGTACTTC. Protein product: CASGLATGTGVAETQYF.

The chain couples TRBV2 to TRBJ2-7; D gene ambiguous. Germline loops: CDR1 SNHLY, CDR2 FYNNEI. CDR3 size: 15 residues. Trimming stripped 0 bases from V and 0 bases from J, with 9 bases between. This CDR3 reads CASSEASLNSYEQYF. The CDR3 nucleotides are TGTGCCAGCAGTGAAGCTAGCCTCAACTCCTACGAGCAGTACTTC.

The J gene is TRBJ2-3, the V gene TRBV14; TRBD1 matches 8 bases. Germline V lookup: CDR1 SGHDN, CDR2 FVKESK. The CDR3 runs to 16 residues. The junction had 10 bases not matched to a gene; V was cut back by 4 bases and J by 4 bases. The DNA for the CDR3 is TGTGCCAGCAGCCGATCCGGGACAGGCATCTCAGATACGCAGTATTTT. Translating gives CASSRSGTGISDTQYF.

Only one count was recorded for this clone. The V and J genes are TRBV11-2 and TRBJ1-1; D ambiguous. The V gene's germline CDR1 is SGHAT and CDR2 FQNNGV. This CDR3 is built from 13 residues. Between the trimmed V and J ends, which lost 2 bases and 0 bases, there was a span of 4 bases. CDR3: CASSLLLNTEAFF. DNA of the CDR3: TGTGCCAGCAGCTTACTCCTGAACACTGAAGCTTTCTTT.

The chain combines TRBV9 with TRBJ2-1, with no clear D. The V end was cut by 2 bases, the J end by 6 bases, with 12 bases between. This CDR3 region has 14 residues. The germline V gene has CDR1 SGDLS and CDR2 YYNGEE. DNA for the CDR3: TGTGCCAGCAGCGTCTATTCTCTCCCCAATGAGCAGTTCTTC. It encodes CASSVYSLPNEQFF. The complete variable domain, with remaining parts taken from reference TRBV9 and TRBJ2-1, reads DSGVTQTPKHLITATGQRVTLRCSPRSGDLSVYWYQQSLDQGLQFLIQYYNGEERAKGNILERFSAQQFPDLHSELNLSSLELGDSALYFCASSVYSLPNEQFFGPGTRLTVL.

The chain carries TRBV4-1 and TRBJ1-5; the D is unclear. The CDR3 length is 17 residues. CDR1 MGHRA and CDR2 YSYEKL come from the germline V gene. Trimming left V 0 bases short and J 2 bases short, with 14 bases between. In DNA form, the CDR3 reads TGCGCCAGCAGCCAAGATCAAAACGGTGCCGGCAATCAGCCCCAGCATTTT. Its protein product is CASSQDQNGAGNQPQHF.

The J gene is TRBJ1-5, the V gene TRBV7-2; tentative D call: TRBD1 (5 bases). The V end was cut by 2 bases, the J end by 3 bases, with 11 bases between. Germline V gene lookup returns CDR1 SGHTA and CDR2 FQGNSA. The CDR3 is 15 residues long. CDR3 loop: CASSLQGRNNQPQHF. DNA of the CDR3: TGTGCCAGCAGCTTACAGGGAAGGAACAATCAGCCCCAGCATTTT.

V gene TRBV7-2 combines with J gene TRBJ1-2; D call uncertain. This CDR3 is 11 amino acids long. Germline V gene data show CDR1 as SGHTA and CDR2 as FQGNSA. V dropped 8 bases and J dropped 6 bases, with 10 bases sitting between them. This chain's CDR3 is CASADNNGYTF. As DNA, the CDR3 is TGTGCCAGCGCTGACAATAATGGCTACACCTTC.

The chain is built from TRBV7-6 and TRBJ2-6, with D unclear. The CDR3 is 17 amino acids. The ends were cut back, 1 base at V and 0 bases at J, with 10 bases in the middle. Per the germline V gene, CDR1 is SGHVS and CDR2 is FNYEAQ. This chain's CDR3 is CASSLGASNSGANVLTF. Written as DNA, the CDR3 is TGTGCCAGCAGCTTAGGGGCCAGCAACTCTGGGGCCAACGTCCTGACTTTC. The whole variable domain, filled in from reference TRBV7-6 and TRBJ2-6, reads GAGVSQSPRYKVTKRGQDVALRCDPISGHVSLYWYRQALGQGPEFLTYFNYEAQQDKSGLPNDRFSAERPEGSISTLTIQRTEQRDSAMYRCASSLGASNSGANVLTFGAGSRLTVL.

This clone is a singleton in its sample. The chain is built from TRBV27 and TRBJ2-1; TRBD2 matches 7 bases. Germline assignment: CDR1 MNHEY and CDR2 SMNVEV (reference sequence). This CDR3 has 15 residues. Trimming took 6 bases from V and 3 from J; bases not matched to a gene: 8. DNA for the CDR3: TGTGCCAGCAGCCAGAGCGGGATTCGCTACAATGAGCAGTTCTTC. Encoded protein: CASSQSGIRYNEQFF.

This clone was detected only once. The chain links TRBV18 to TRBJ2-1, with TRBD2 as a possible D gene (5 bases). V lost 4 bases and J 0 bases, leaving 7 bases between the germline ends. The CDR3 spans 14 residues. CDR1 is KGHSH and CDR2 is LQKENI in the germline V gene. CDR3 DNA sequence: TGTGCCAGCTCACGCGGAGGCTCCTACAATGAGCAGTTCTTC. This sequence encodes CASSRGGSYNEQFF.

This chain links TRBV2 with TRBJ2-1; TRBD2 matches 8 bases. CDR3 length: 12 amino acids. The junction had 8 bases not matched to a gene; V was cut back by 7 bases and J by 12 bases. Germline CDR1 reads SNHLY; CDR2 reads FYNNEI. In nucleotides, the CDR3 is TGTGCCAGCAACCAGCGGGAGCGTGGGCAGTTCTTC. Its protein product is CASNQRERGQFF.

CDR3 residues: CASRDRGVSYGYTF. The CDR3 DNA is TGTGCCAGTAGAGACAGGGGAGTGTCCTATGGCTACACCTTC. The chain employs TRBV19 and TRBJ1-2; 8 bases agree with TRBD1. Germline values: CDR1 LNHDA, CDR2 SQIVND (reference sequence). Germline trimming cut 6 bases from V and 4 bases from J; bases unmatched to any gene: 7. This CDR3 contains 14 residues.

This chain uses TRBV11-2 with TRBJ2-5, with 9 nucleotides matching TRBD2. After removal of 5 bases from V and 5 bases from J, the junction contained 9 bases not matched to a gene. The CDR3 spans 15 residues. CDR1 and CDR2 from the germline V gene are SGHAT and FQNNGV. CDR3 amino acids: CASSNSGRRWETQYF. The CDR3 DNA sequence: TGTGCCAGCAGCAATAGCGGGAGAAGGTGGGAGACCCAGTACTTC.

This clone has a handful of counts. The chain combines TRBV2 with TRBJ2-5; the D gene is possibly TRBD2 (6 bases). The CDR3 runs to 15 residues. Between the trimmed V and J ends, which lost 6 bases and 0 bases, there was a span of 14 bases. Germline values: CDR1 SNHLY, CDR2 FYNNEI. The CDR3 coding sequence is TGTGCCAGCAGAGGACTTCGGGGGTACCAAGAGACCCAGTACTTC. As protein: CASRGLRGYQETQYF.

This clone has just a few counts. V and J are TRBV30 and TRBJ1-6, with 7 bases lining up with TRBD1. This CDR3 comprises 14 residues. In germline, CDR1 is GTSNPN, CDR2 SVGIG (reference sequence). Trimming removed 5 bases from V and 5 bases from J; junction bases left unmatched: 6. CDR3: CAWRRGSNNSPLHF. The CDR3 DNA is TGTGCCTGGCGCAGGGGGAGTAATAATTCACCCCTCCACTTT.

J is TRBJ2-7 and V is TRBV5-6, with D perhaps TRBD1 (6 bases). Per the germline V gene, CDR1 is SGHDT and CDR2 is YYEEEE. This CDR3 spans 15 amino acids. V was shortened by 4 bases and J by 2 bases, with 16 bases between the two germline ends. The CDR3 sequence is CASSPVQGLAYEQYF. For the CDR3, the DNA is TGTGCCAGCAGCCCGGTGCAGGGGCTGGCCTACGAGCAGTACTTC.

CDR3 DNA sequence: TGCGCCAGCAAGTCAGCGGGGGGCCGCACAGATACGCAGTATTTT. Its translation is CASKSAGGRTDTQYF. The chain carries TRBV5-1 and TRBJ2-3, with TRBD2 matching 9 bases. V lost 6 bases and J lost 1; bases outside the gene matches: 6. The CDR3 runs to 15 residues. Germline CDR1 and CDR2: SGHRS and YFSETQ.

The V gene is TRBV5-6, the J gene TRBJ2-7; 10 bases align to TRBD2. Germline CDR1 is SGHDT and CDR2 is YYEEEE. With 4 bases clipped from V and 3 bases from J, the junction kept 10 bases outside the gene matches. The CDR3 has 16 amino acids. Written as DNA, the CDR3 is TGTGCCAGCAGCCCGGGGCCGGGACTAGCGAACTACGAGCAGTACTTC. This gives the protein CASSPGPGLANYEQYF.

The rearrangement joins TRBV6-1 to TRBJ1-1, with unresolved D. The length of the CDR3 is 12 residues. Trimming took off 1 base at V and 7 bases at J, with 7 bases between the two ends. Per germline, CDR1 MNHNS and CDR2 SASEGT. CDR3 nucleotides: TGTGCCAGCAGTGAAGGGTCGGTTGAAGCTTTCTTT. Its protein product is CASSEGSVEAFF.

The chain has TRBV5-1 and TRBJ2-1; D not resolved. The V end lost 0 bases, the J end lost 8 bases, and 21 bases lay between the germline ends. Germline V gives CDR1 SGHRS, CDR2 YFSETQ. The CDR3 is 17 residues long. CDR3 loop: CASSLARLARFSDEQFF. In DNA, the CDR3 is TGCGCCAGCAGCTTGGCCCGTTTGGCTAGATTCTCCGATGAGCAGTTCTTC.

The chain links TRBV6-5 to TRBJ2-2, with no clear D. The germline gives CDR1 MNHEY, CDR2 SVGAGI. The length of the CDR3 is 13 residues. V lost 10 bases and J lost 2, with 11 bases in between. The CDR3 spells CATLVSNTGELFF. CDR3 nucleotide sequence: TGTGCCACCTTAGTATCCAACACCGGGGAGCTGTTTTTT.